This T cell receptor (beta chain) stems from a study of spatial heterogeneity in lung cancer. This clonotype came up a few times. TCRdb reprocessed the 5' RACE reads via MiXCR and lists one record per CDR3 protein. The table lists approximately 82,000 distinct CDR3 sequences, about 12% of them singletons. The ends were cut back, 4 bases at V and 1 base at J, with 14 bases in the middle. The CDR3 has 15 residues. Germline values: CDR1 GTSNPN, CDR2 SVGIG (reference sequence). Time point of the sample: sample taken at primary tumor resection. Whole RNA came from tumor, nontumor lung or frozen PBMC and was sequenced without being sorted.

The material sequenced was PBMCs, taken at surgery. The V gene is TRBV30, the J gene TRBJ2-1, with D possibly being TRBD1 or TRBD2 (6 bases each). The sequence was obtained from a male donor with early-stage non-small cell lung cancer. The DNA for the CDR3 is TGTGCCTGGAAACCGGACAGCGGGTCCTACAATGAGCAGTTCTTC. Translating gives CAWKPDSGSYNEQFF.